This TCR beta chain emerged from a study of blood T cell repertoires in COVID-19. About the study: Sites in the United States, Italy and Spain provided acute and convalescent COVID-19 samples. The analysed material was cDNA or gDNA that came from T cells, B-cell-depleted T cells, or PBMCs.

Authors' processing steps: Estimates of nucleated cell counts were drawn from the amplification of reference gene primers. TCRdb's copy holds only in-frame clones and misses some; the assay was immunoSEQ multiplex PCR. Clone size and V and J calls were adopted from that table, with D and trimming inferred from the DNA. This sample has around 250,000 clones, with around 90% found just once. Sample: peripheral blood. The TCR comes from a woman in her 70s with active or convalescent COVID-19.

The CDR3 is CATSRHEGARTDTQYF. Written as DNA, the CDR3 is TGTGCCACCAGCAGGCACGAGGGAGCTCGAACGGATACGCAGTATTTT. This chain connects TRBV15 to TRBJ2-3, with TRBD2 as a possible D gene (5 bases). The CDR3 runs 16 residues. CDR1 and CDR2 from the germline V gene are LNHNV and YYDKDF (reference sequence). V was pared by 3 bases and J by 6 bases, with 19 bases between.